Following are 30 T cell receptor beta chains from one sample sequenced in a study of CD8+ T cells in alopecia areata. Treatment indicated: oral pan-JAK inhibitor, 5-10 mg twice daily. Extracted from the samples, RNA was reverse transcribed into cDNA to serve as the sequencing template. Assay used: immunoSEQ multiplex PCR; TCRdb lists only in-frame clones, some missing. The data show 150,000 to 200,000 clones, about 51% seen once. Source: CD8+ T cells sorted from blood, taken at roughly week 53, from a patient treated with tofacitinib. The origin of the receptors is a human donor with alopecia areata.

The chain links TRBV5-1 to TRBJ2-7, with 7 bases aligning to TRBD2. Trimming at V came to 4 bases and at J to 5 bases, leaving 9 bases not matched to a gene. CDR3 length: 14 amino acids. The germline V gene encodes CDR1 SGHRS and CDR2 YFSETQ. In nucleotides, the CDR3 is TGCGCCAGCAGCGGGACTACAAATTTAAACGAGCAGTACTTC. As protein: CASSGTTNLNEQYF.

CDR3 DNA sequence: TGCGCCAGCAGCTTGTGGGACAACTCCTACGAGCAGTACTTC. This translates into CASSLWDNSYEQYF. The V gene is TRBV5-1, the J gene TRBJ2-7, with D possibly being TRBD1 (6 bases). The V and J ends lost 1 base and 0 bases respectively, with 8 bases between them. Per germline, CDR1 SGHRS and CDR2 YFSETQ. The CDR3 is made up of 14 amino acids.

This chain connects TRBV11-2 to TRBJ2-2, with TRBD2 identical over 14 bases. V shed 10 bases and J 1 base; nucleotides not matched to a gene: 5. The CDR3 length is 16 residues. Germline CDR1 and CDR2: SGHAT and FQNNGV. The CDR3 spells CATTTSGGENTGELFF. The CDR3 DNA reads TGTGCCACCACGACTAGCGGGGGGGAGAACACCGGGGAGCTGTTTTTT.

The chain recombines TRBV30 with TRBJ1-5, with D perhaps matching TRBD1 (5 bases). The V and J ends lost 1 base and 2 bases respectively, with 15 bases between them. Germline V gene sequence: CDR1 GTSNPN, CDR2 SVGIG (reference sequence). The CDR3 has 16 amino acids. The CDR3 DNA reads as TGTGCCTGGAGTGAGGGTATGGGGCTCGGCAATCAGCCCCAGCATTTT. It encodes CAWSEGMGLGNQPQHF.

Only a few counts were recorded for this clone. The rearrangement links TRBV30 to TRBJ2-3; TRBD2 is a possible D gene (6 bases). This CDR3 has 14 amino acids. Germline CDR1 reads GTSNPN; CDR2 reads SVGIG (reference sequence). The V end was cut by 3 bases, the J end by 2 bases, with 12 bases between. CDR3 amino acids: CAWSPGEVTDTQYF. CDR3 DNA sequence: TGTGCCTGGAGCCCGGGGGAGGTCACAGATACGCAGTATTTT.

The rearrangement joins TRBV5-1 to TRBJ1-6; D is possibly TRBD1 (6 bases). Trimming cost V 4 bases and J 4 bases, with 12 bases left between them. Per germline, CDR1 SGHRS and CDR2 YFSETQ. The CDR3 is 15 residues long. CDR3 nucleotides: TGCGCCAGCAGCGCGGACAGCAGGTATAATTCACCCCTCCACTTT. Amino acid sequence: CASSADSRYNSPLHF.

This clone appeared once. The chain carries TRBV9 and TRBJ2-3, with TRBD1 matching over 10 bases. Trimming at V came to 3 bases and at J to 5 bases, leaving 9 bases not matched to a gene. CDR1 and CDR2 from the germline V gene are SGDLS and YYNGEE. CDR3 length equals 16 residues. The CDR3 region has the DNA TGTGCCAGCAGCGCCGGGACAGGGGAGCTGGAAGATACGCAGTATTTT. As protein: CASSAGTGELEDTQYF.

The sample holds a few counts of this clone. As DNA, the CDR3 is TGTGCCAGCAGCTTAGGATTGGGGGGCCCCACAGATACGCAGTATTTT. The encoded protein is CASSLGLGGPTDTQYF. The V call is TRBV7-9, the J call TRBJ2-3; D possibly matches TRBD1 or TRBD2 (6 bases each). Germline CDR1 SEHNR, CDR2 FQNEAQ (reference sequence). Trimming cost V 1 base and J 2 bases, with 13 bases left between them. The CDR3 sequence is 16 residues long.

The J gene is TRBJ2-5, the V gene TRBV29-1; tentative D call: TRBD1 (6 bases). The CDR3 has 15 residues. Germline V CDR1 and CDR2: SQVTM, ANQGSEA. V shed 3 bases and J shed 6 bases, with 20 bases lying between them. Here the CDR3 reads CSVDPTQGIGKTQYF. CDR3 sequence (DNA): TGCAGCGTTGACCCAACTCAGGGGATAGGAAAGACCCAGTACTTC.

The chain combines TRBV27 with TRBJ2-3; TRBD2 matches at 14 bases. This CDR3 contains 16 residues. The J segment lost 4 bases and the V segment lost 2 bases, leaving 2 bases of the junction unmatched. Germline CDR1 is MNHEY and CDR2 is SMNVEV (reference sequence). Here the CDR3 reads CASSLLTSGGADTQYF. The CDR3 DNA is TGTGCCAGCAGTTTACTGACTAGCGGGGGGGCAGATACGCAGTATTTT.

This clone was detected once. The genes are TRBV10-3 and TRBJ2-7; maybe TRBD1 (6 bases). This CDR3 has 14 amino acids. V was clipped by 3 bases and J by 2 bases, with 11 bases between them. Germline assignment: CDR1 ENHRY and CDR2 SYGVKD. This CDR3 is CAISEPGQTYEQYF. CDR3 DNA sequence: TGTGCCATCAGTGAACCGGGACAAACCTACGAGCAGTACTTC.

The rearrangement uses TRBV29-1 and TRBJ2-7, with D perhaps TRBD2 (5 bases). The CDR3 is 13 amino acids. V shed 6 bases and J shed 4 bases, with 16 bases lying between them. The V gene's germline CDR1 is SQVTM and CDR2 ANQGSEA. This chain's CDR3 is CSVFGVGEYEQYF. Here the CDR3 DNA reads TGCAGCGTGTTCGGGGTAGGAGAATACGAGCAGTACTTC.

The chain joins TRBV4-2 to TRBJ1-1; D remains unclear. Germline V gene sequence: CDR1 LGHNA, CDR2 YNFKEQ. The germline V and J ends were trimmed by 0 bases and 3 bases, with 5 bases remaining between them. The CDR3 consists of 13 residues. CDR3 residues: CASSQDRDTEAFF. The DNA of the CDR3 is TGTGCCAGCAGCCAAGACAGAGACACTGAAGCTTTCTTT.

This clone has more than one count but fewer than ten. The chain carries TRBV19 and TRBJ2-1; perhaps TRBD2 as D (6 bases). V dropped 10 bases and J dropped 7 bases, with 20 bases sitting between them. Germline V gene data show CDR1 as LNHDA and CDR2 as SQIVND (reference sequence). The CDR3 consists of 14 residues. CDR3 nucleotide sequence: TGTGCCACCGCGAACCCGGGAGAGAAGAATGAGCAGTTCTTC. This translates into CATANPGEKNEQFF.

This sequence joins TRBV5-1 and TRBJ1-1; TRBD1 might be the D (5 bases). The V gene lost 1 base and the J gene lost 1 base, with 11 bases spanning the gap. CDR3 length equals 15 residues. In germline, CDR1 is SGHRS, CDR2 YFSETQ. The CDR3 here is CASSLKGGENTEAFF. The CDR3 DNA reads TGCGCCAGCAGCTTGAAGGGAGGGGAGAACACTGAAGCTTTCTTT.

The gene calls are TRBV4-1 and TRBJ2-1; the D is unclear. This CDR3 spans 15 amino acids. Germline V gene data show CDR1 as MGHRA and CDR2 as YSYEKL. Trimming stripped 1 base from V and 7 bases from J, with 14 bases between. CDR3 protein: CASSQGGGLGNEQFF. The CDR3 DNA is TGCGCCAGCAGCCAAGGTGGTGGGTTGGGTAATGAGCAGTTCTTC.

The rearrangement uses TRBV7-9 and TRBJ1-2; unclear D gene. The CDR3 consists of 11 residues. Germline lookup yields CDR1 SEHNR and CDR2 FQNEAQ (reference sequence). Trimming removed 3 bases from V and 4 bases from J, with 3 bases in between. The CDR3 is CASSFAYGYTF. As DNA, the CDR3 is TGTGCCAGCAGCTTTGCCTATGGCTACACCTTC.

The chain couples TRBV6-5 to TRBJ2-7; D unresolved. Germline CDR1 reads MNHEY; CDR2 reads SVGAGI. The CDR3 length is 13 residues. V was pared by 2 bases and J by 2 bases, with 7 bases between. DNA for the CDR3: TGTGCCAGCAGTTACGGGCACCCCTACGAGCAGTACTTC. This translates into CASSYGHPYEQYF.

This clone was seen more than once but under ten times. The chain links TRBV7-8 to TRBJ2-2; D remains unclear. CDR3 length equals 14 residues. Between the trimmed V and J ends, which lost 0 bases and 4 bases, there was a span of 6 bases. The germline V gene encodes CDR1 SGHVS and CDR2 FQNEAQ. CDR3 loop: CASSLAGSTGELFF. The CDR3 coding sequence is TGTGCCAGCAGCTTAGCAGGGTCCACCGGGGAGCTGTTTTTT.

This clone came up a few times. The J gene is TRBJ2-7, the V gene TRBV5-4; tentative D call: TRBD1 (5 bases). Trimming removed 3 bases from V and 2 bases from J, with 9 bases in between. Germline V gene sequence: CDR1 SGHNT, CDR2 YYREEE (reference sequence). This CDR3 contains 13 residues. This CDR3 is CASSSGLPYEQYF. In DNA, the CDR3 is TGTGCCAGCAGCTCAGGGCTCCCCTACGAGCAGTACTTC. Together with reference TRBV5-4 and TRBJ2-7, the CDR3 gives the full variable domain: ETGVTQSPTHLIKTRGQQVTLRCSSQSGHNTVSWYQQALGQGPQFIFQYYREEENGRGNFPPRFSGLQFPNYSSELNVNALELDDSALYLCASSSGLPYEQYFGPGTRLTVT.

As for this clone: Other DNA sequences from this sample encode an identical CDR3 as well. The V gene is TRBV5-4, the J gene TRBJ1-1; D remains ambiguous. Germline V CDR1 and CDR2: SGHNT, YYREEE (reference sequence). V lost 0 bases to trimming and J lost 4 bases, with 10 bases between them. The CDR3 length is 14 residues. CDR3 region: CASSLVGSSTEAFF. DNA of the CDR3: TGTGCCAGCAGCTTGGTAGGGAGTAGCACTGAAGCTTTCTTT. Looking up the rest from reference TRBV5-4 and TRBJ1-1 gives the full variable domain: ETGVTQSPTHLIKTRGQQVTLRCSSQSGHNTVSWYQQALGQGPQFIFQYYREEENGRGNFPPRFSGLQFPNYSSELNVNALELDDSALYLCASSLVGSSTEAFFGQGTRLTVV.

This clone was counted only a few times. The rearrangement uses TRBV5-1 and TRBJ2-1; D call uncertain. Germline CDR1 SGHRS, CDR2 YFSETQ. CDR3 length: 17 residues. The V end lost 0 bases, the J end lost 0 bases, and 13 bases lay between the germline ends. The CDR3 DNA reads TGCGCCAGCAGCTTGGGTGGTAGCTCCAACTCCTACAATGAGCAGTTCTTC. The encoded protein is CASSLGGSSNSYNEQFF.

This chain links TRBV29-1 with TRBJ2-7; D remains ambiguous. The CDR3 has 12 residues. V lost 3 bases to trimming and J lost 2 bases, with 8 bases between them. The germline gives CDR1 SQVTM, CDR2 ANQGSEA. CDR3 residues: CSVETAAYEQYF. DNA for the CDR3: TGCAGCGTTGAGACTGCCGCCTACGAGCAGTACTTC.

The chain couples TRBV7-9 to TRBJ2-7; no clear D gene. V was shortened by 2 bases and J by 2 bases, with 4 bases between the two germline ends. Germline assignment: CDR1 SEHNR and CDR2 FQNEAQ (reference sequence). The CDR3 loop spans 12 amino acids. The chain's CDR3 is CASSLLTYEQYF. The CDR3 DNA follows: TGTGCCAGCAGCTTACTAACCTACGAGCAGTACTTC. The variable domain in full, completed from reference TRBV7-9 and TRBJ2-7, reads DTGVSQNPRHKITKRGQNVTFRCDPISEHNRLYWYRQTLGQGPEFLTYFQNEAQLEKSRLLSDRFSAERPKGSFSTLEIQRTEQGDSAMYLCASSLLTYEQYFGPGTRLTVT.

This clone turned up a few times. This rearrangement joins TRBV30 to TRBJ2-2; 8 positions agree with TRBD1. Germline trimming cut 5 bases from V and 5 bases from J; bases unmatched to any gene: 4. Germline V CDR1 and CDR2: GTSNPN, SVGIG (reference sequence). The CDR3 has 13 amino acids. The CDR3 region is CAWSRGRTGELFF. The DNA for the CDR3 is TGTGCCTGGTCCAGGGGGCGGACCGGGGAGCTGTTTTTT.

This chain joins TRBV11-2 and TRBJ2-7; 7 bases are a match to TRBD2. The CDR3 has 13 amino acids. V lost 3 bases to trimming and J lost 6 bases; unmatched junction nucleotides: 5. Germline V CDR1 and CDR2: SGHAT, FQNNGV. DNA of the CDR3: TGTGCCAGCAGCTTTTATCGGGAGGCCGAGCAGTACTTC. Protein: CASSFYREAEQYF.

This chain joins TRBV4-1 and TRBJ1-2; D not certain. The CDR3 contains 14 residues. Trimming removed 0 bases from V and 4 bases from J, with 9 bases in between. Germline CDR1 and CDR2: MGHRA and YSYEKL. The CDR3 nucleotides are TGCGCCAGCAGCCAAGATATCGAAATCTATGGCTACACCTTC. It yields the protein CASSQDIEIYGYTF.

The J gene is TRBJ2-3, the V gene TRBV7-8, with TRBD2 as a possible D gene (5 bases). V lost 8 bases, J lost 7 bases, and 19 bases lay in between. The CDR3 extends over 14 amino acids. In germline, CDR1 is SGHVS, CDR2 FQNEAQ. The CDR3 sequence is CASGRLTRRYTQYF. CDR3 in DNA: TGTGCCAGCGGACGACTAACGCGCAGGTATACGCAGTATTTT.

The chain links TRBV7-9 to TRBJ2-7, with D possibly matching TRBD1 (6 bases). V was shortened by 5 bases and J by 4 bases, with 9 bases between the two germline ends. From germline, CDR1 is SEHNR and CDR2 FQNEAQ (reference sequence). This CDR3 has 12 residues. The CDR3 DNA is TGTGCCAGCAGCCAACAGGGTTACGAGCAGTACTTC. It translates to CASSQQGYEQYF. The entire variable domain, with the rest obtained from reference TRBV7-9 and TRBJ2-7, is as follows: DTGVSQNPRHKITKRGQNVTFRCDPISEHNRLYWYRQTLGQGPEFLTYFQNEAQLEKSRLLSDRFSAERPKGSFSTLEIQRTEQGDSAMYLCASSQQGYEQYFGPGTRLTVT.

The chain couples TRBV5-6 to TRBJ2-7; 7 nucleotides align to TRBD1. There are 14 residues in the CDR3. Germline lookup yields CDR1 SGHDT and CDR2 YYEEEE. Trimming cost V 0 bases and J 2 bases; bases outside gene matches: 2. CDR3: CASSLADRTYEQYF. CDR3 sequence (DNA): TGTGCCAGCAGCTTGGCGGACAGGACCTACGAGCAGTACTTC. Complete variable domain (other parts from reference TRBV5-6 and TRBJ2-7): DAGVTQSPTHLIKTRGQQVTLRCSPKSGHDTVSWYQQALGQGPQFIFQYYEEEERQRGNFPDRFSGHQFPNYSSELNVNALLLGDSALYLCASSLADRTYEQYFGPGTRLTVT.